The 17 T cell receptor beta chains in this list originate from one sample, sequenced in a study of blood T cell repertoires in COVID-19 (dated by TCRdb to 2019 to 2021). Libraries were constructed by the immunoSEQ multiplex PCR assay. TCRdb took this table from immuneACCESS and kept in-frame rearrangements with V and J called. Such tables lack part of the clones; where checked against another copy, unresolved V genes explain under half of the gap, and the rest is unexplained. This sample lists a few hundred thousand clones; roughly nine tenths were detected once. The ten largest clones capture about 1% of the sample. Sequenced: PBMCs or T cells enriched from blood (not recorded which). These receptors came from a man aged 18 to 35 who had recovered from COVID-19.

The DNA of the CDR3 is TGTGCCAGCAGTTACGGAGTGTCGCGTCAGTCGTACGAGCAGTACTTC. It specifies CASSYGVSRQSYEQYF. This sequence joins TRBV6-2 or TRBV6-3 and TRBJ2-7, with D unresolved. The CDR3 has 16 residues. The V end was cut by 2 bases, the J end by 4 bases, with 18 bases between. Germline V gene data show CDR1 as MNHEY and CDR2 as SVGEGT.

This sequence joins TRBV14 and TRBJ2-3; the D gene is possibly TRBD2 (5 bases). Germline CDR1 reads SGHDN; CDR2 reads FVKESK. The CDR3 extends over 14 amino acids. V was clipped by 3 bases and J by 2 bases, with 9 bases between them. CDR3 protein: CASSHREFTDTQYF. CDR3 in DNA: TGTGCCAGCAGCCACCGGGAATTCACAGATACGCAGTATTTT.

J is TRBJ1-3 and V is TRBV3-1 (or the pseudogene TRBV3-2); D unclear. CDR1 is LGHDT, CDR2 YNNKEL, per germline (reference sequence). This CDR3 comprises 17 residues. With 4 bases removed from V and 0 bases from J, the gap between germline ends came to 16 bases. The CDR3 DNA follows: TGTGCCAGCAGCCGAGATTCGGGAGGGAGCTCTGGAAACACCATATATTTT. It yields the protein CASSRDSGGSSGNTIYF.

The genes are TRBV4-1 and TRBJ1-5, with TRBD1 matching 9 bases. Germline V lookup: CDR1 MGHRA, CDR2 YSYEKL. There are 16 residues in the CDR3. J was trimmed by 5 bases and V by 4 bases; bases with no gene match: 9. The CDR3 loop reads CASSRLGQGKYQPQHF. The DNA of the CDR3 is TGCGCCAGCAGCCGCCTCGGACAGGGGAAATATCAGCCCCAGCATTTT.

The J gene is TRBJ1-1, the V gene TRBV5-1; 10 bases are shared with TRBD1. The CDR3 runs to 16 residues. J lost 3 bases, V lost 4 bases, and 9 bases had no gene match. Germline CDR1 is SGHRS and CDR2 is YFSETQ. CDR3 in DNA: TGCGCCAGCAGCGTCGGGACAGGGGCCATCGACACTGAAGCTTTCTTT. This gives the protein CASSVGTGAIDTEAFF.

The chain is built from TRBV28 and TRBJ1-5, with unresolved D. With 6 bases removed from V and 7 bases from J, the gap between germline ends came to 16 bases. The CDR3 runs 14 residues. The germline gives CDR1 MDHEN, CDR2 SYDVKM. CDR3 sequence: CASSPTGFRQPQHF. For the CDR3, the DNA is TGTGCCAGCAGCCCGACGGGGTTTCGGCAGCCCCAGCATTTT. The complete variable domain, with remaining parts taken from reference TRBV28 and TRBJ1-5, reads DVKVTQSSRYLVKRTGEKVFLECVQDMDHENMFWYRQDPGLGLRLIYFSYDVKMKEKGDIPEGYSVSREKKERFSLILESASTNQTSMYLCASSPTGFRQPQHFGDGTRLSIL.

The V call is TRBV19, the J call TRBJ2-1; 9 bases fit TRBD1. Germline assignment: CDR1 LNHDA and CDR2 SQIVND (reference sequence). This CDR3 has 15 residues. Unmatched junction bases numbered 8, after V lost 3 bases and J lost 8 bases. DNA of the CDR3: TGTGCCAGTAGTATGGGATCGACAGGGGGATATGAGCAGTTCTTC. It encodes CASSMGSTGGYEQFF.

The chain joins TRBV10-3 to TRBJ1-2; the D gene is possibly TRBD1 (6 bases). Trimming removed 10 bases from V and 3 bases from J, with 21 bases in between. The length of the CDR3 is 15 residues. The germline V gene has CDR1 ENHRY and CDR2 SYGVKD. The CDR3 loop is CATRAPSTGYYGYTF. In DNA form, the CDR3 reads TGTGCCACCCGGGCGCCCTCCACAGGGTACTATGGCTACACCTTC.

Regarding this clone: Additional DNA sequences in this sample encode the identical CDR3. This chain uses TRBV5-1 with TRBJ1-1; D ambiguous. CDR1 SGHRS and CDR2 YFSETQ come from the germline V gene. The CDR3 has 14 residues. Trimming removed 2 bases at V and 1 base at J, with 9 bases between. The CDR3 DNA sequence: TGCGCCAGCAGCTTCGATTCCGGGAACACTGAAGCTTTCTTT. It encodes CASSFDSGNTEAFF.

The chain carries TRBV6-5 and TRBJ1-4, with D possibly being TRBD1 (5 bases). Germline CDR1 MNHEY, CDR2 SVGAGI. This CDR3 is 15 amino acids long. V lost 0 bases and J 8 bases, leaving 13 bases between the germline ends. CDR3 DNA: TGTGCCAGCAGTTACTCTTACAGGAACGGGGAAAAACTGTTTTTT. This codes for CASSYSYRNGEKLFF.

The chain couples TRBV7-2 to TRBJ2-2, with TRBD2 matching 10 bases. The CDR3 spans 17 residues. CDR1 and CDR2 from the germline V gene are SGHTA and FQGNSA. J was trimmed by 0 bases and V by 6 bases; bases with no gene match: 7. The DNA for the CDR3 is TGTGCCAGCAGTATTGGACTAGCGGCCGCGAACACCGGGGAGCTGTTTTTT. As protein: CASSIGLAAANTGELFF.

The chain couples TRBV2 to TRBJ1-2; 7 nucleotides line up with TRBD1. This CDR3 has 13 amino acids. The junction had 2 bases not matched to a gene; V was cut back by 5 bases and J by 2 bases. Germline CDR1 is SNHLY and CDR2 is FYNNEI. DNA for the CDR3: TGTGCCAGCAGTCCGACAGGGAACTATGGCTACACCTTC. Amino acids: CASSPTGNYGYTF.

The V call is TRBV7-6, the J call TRBJ1-2; weak D call: TRBD1 (5 bases). This CDR3 spans 15 amino acids. Trimming took off 5 bases at V and 4 bases at J, with 17 bases between the two ends. Germline V lookup: CDR1 SGHVS, CDR2 FNYEAQ. CDR3 in amino acids: CASSHRTTRPYGYTF. Here the CDR3 DNA reads TGTGCCAGCAGCCACCGGACAACCAGACCCTATGGCTACACCTTC.

The rearrangement joins TRBV6-2 or TRBV6-3 to TRBJ2-1, with a weak D call TRBD1 (5 bases). V lost 2 bases, J lost 8 bases, and 22 bases lay in between. This CDR3 spans 17 amino acids. CDR1 MNHEY and CDR2 SVGEGT come from the germline V gene. In DNA form, the CDR3 reads TGTGCCAGCAGTTACCCCCCGACAGCGAACCTATTCGATGAGCAGTTCTTC. This translates into CASSYPPTANLFDEQFF.

This clone has just a few counts. The gene calls are TRBV12-5 and TRBJ2-2; TRBD2 matches 11 bases. The length of the CDR3 is 16 residues. J gave up 7 bases and V 3 bases, and 7 bases lay outside the gene matches. CDR1 LGHNT and CDR2 FRNRAP come from the germline V gene. This CDR3 is CASGLLAGGPYGELFF. DNA for the CDR3: TGTGCTAGTGGTTTATTAGCGGGAGGGCCCTACGGGGAGCTGTTTTTT.

The chain carries TRBV4-3 and TRBJ2-1, with 14 bases matching TRBD2. J was trimmed by 2 bases and V by 3 bases; bases with no gene match: 6. The CDR3 is 18 amino acids. Germline values: CDR1 LGHNA, CDR2 YSLEER. The CDR3 DNA follows: TGCGCCAGCAGCCAGACGGGACTAGCGGGAGTTGCCTACAATGAGCAGTTCTTC. Translation gives CASSQTGLAGVAYNEQFF.

This clone was found once. The V gene is TRBV7-8, the J gene TRBJ2-7, with D unclear. There are 13 residues in the CDR3. The germline CDR1 and CDR2 sequences are SGHVS and FQNEAQ. Trimming left V 2 bases short and J 2 bases short, with 7 bases between. CDR3 region: CASSLHSTYEQYF. The CDR3 DNA sequence: TGTGCCAGCAGCTTACACAGCACCTACGAGCAGTACTTC.